This TCR beta chain is from a study of cytomegalovirus exposure and HLA in healthy donors. This clone was detected only a few times. Its antigen is still unknown. Notes on the study in general: The authors later found HLA-associated TCR beta chains more clonally expanded than equally common others. An ancestry cluster, one associated with Asian ancestry, reportedly showed fewer N-insertions than the approximately 670-donor mean in a later analysis.

Germline CDR1 is MDHEN and CDR2 is SYDVKM. V was clipped by 1 base and J by 5 bases, with 17 bases between them. This CDR3 is 17 amino acids long. This PCR relied on a set of 60 Vbeta primers and 13 Jbeta primers. TCRdb keeps only in-frame clones here, not all; method: immunoSEQ multiplex PCR. Of 100,000 to 150,000 clones listed, approximately 61% are singletons. This TCR came from a man between 25 and 39 years old in good health and CMV-seropositive. Sample: PBMCs. V gene TRBV28 combines with J gene TRBJ1-4; D possibly corresponds to TRBD1 (6 bases). CDR3 residues: CASSLYFLGRGNEKLFF. As DNA, the CDR3 is TGTGCCAGCAGTTTATATTTCCTGGGCAGGGGAAATGAAAAACTGTTTTTT.